The 30 T cell receptor beta chains presented below share a single source sample, sequenced in a study of vaccination effects on CD4 cells after COVID-19. Produced via immunoSEQ multiplex PCR; TCRdb's table is partial and in-frame only. The table includes approximately 40,000 clones, about 81% detected once. The authors isolated CD4+ T cells after around 11 days of culture. Their specific antigens are unknown. The sample here was CD4+ T cells from PBMCs cultured without peptide, taken before COVID-19 vaccination. These TCRs come from a human donor who received a COVID-19 vaccine.

V usage is TRBV5-1 and J usage is TRBJ2-5; tentatively, D is TRBD2 (5 bases). The CDR3 covers 14 residues. Germline V CDR1 and CDR2: SGHRS, YFSETQ. V dropped 7 bases and J dropped 0 bases, with 13 bases sitting between them. CDR3 region: CASRSGGYQETQYF. CDR3 nucleotide sequence: TGCGCCAGCCGGTCGGGCGGGTACCAAGAGACCCAGTACTTC.

This sequence joins TRBV6-5 and TRBJ2-7; no clear D. Trimming removed 6 bases from V and 1 base from J, with 13 bases in between. Germline CDR1 reads MNHEY; CDR2 reads SVGAGI. The CDR3 consists of 14 residues. CDR3 region: CASRPRASSYEQYV. Written as DNA, the CDR3 is TGTGCCAGCAGGCCTCGGGCTTCGTCCTACGAGCAGTACGTC.

V and J are TRBV4-3 and TRBJ1-4, with D perhaps matching TRBD1 (5 bases). V dropped 0 bases and J dropped 7 bases, with 24 bases sitting between them. Germline V CDR1 and CDR2: LGHNA, YSLEER. CDR3 size: 19 residues. The DNA of the CDR3 is TGCGCCAGCAGCCAAGATATGGGGACGGGGAGGCTCCGTTCTGAAAAACTGTTTTTT. Translating gives CASSQDMGTGRLRSEKLFF.

V gene TRBV12-3 or TRBV12-4 combines with J gene TRBJ2-7, with D maybe TRBD1 (6 bases). The CDR3 totals 13 residues. V was pared by 3 bases and J by 3 bases, with 9 bases between. The CDR3 loop reads CASSLGHYYEQYV. The DNA of the CDR3 is TGTGCCAGCAGTTTGGGACACTACTACGAGCAGTACGTC.

This chain links TRBV18 with TRBJ2-6; TRBD2 might be the D (5 bases). Germline V gives CDR1 KGHSH, CDR2 LQKENI. V was shortened by 3 bases and J by 2 bases, with 11 bases between the two germline ends. The CDR3 runs 16 residues. The CDR3 DNA is TGTGCCAGCTCACCTTCAACCGGGACTGGGGCCAACGTCCTGACTTTC. Translating gives CASSPSTGTGANVLTF.

This chain joins TRBV6-2 or TRBV6-3 and TRBJ2-3; TRBD2 aligns across 9 bases. Germline values: CDR1 MNHEY, CDR2 SVGEGT. V lost 2 bases to trimming and J lost 3 bases; unmatched junction nucleotides: 6. The CDR3 is 16 residues long. This CDR3 reads CASSYVTSGFTDTQYF. The DNA for the CDR3 is TGTGCCAGCAGTTACGTGACTAGCGGTTTTACAGATACGCAGTATTTT.

J is TRBJ1-1 and V is TRBV3-1 (or the pseudogene TRBV3-2), with 12 positions matching TRBD1. V was clipped by 3 bases and J by 1 base; unmatched bases: 12. This CDR3 has 19 residues. Germline loops: CDR1 LGHDT, CDR2 YNNKEL (reference sequence). The CDR3 here is CASSQGTGGIPSGNTEAFF. The CDR3 nucleotides are TGTGCCAGCAGCCAGGGGACAGGGGGCATTCCATCAGGGAACACTGAAGCTTTCTTT.

The chain has TRBV9 and TRBJ2-6; the D is unclear. Germline loops: CDR1 SGDLS, CDR2 YYNGEE. This CDR3 has 14 residues. Trimming removed 2 bases at V and 0 bases at J, with 3 bases between. CDR3 bases: TGTGCCAGCAGCGTTGACTCTGGGGCCAACGTCCTGACTTTC. Translation gives CASSVDSGANVLTF.

CDR3 protein: CASSDHWGGYTF. The CDR3 DNA is TGTGCCAGCAGCGACCACTGGGGTGGCTACACCTTC. The chain uses TRBV7-2 and TRBJ1-2; D unclear. The V and J ends lost 5 bases and 7 bases respectively, with 11 bases between them. The germline gives CDR1 SGHTA, CDR2 FQGNSA. This CDR3 is 12 amino acids long.

The chain has TRBV11-2 and TRBJ1-6, with D uncertain. CDR3 length: 16 residues. V was shortened by 1 base and J by 3 bases, with 10 bases between the two germline ends. Germline lookup yields CDR1 SGHAT and CDR2 FQNNGV. As DNA, the CDR3 is TGTGCCAGCAGCTTAGTAGGTTCGGGCTATAATTCACCCCTCCACTTT. It translates to CASSLVGSGYNSPLHF.

This clone was recorded only once. The V gene is TRBV5-1, the J gene TRBJ2-3, with D perhaps matching TRBD1 (7 bases). This CDR3 is 14 amino acids long. Germline V gives CDR1 SGHRS, CDR2 YFSETQ. V was trimmed by 1 base and J by 6 bases, leaving 12 bases between them. The CDR3 is CASSLYQGGDTQYF. CDR3 DNA sequence: TGCGCCAGCAGCTTGTACCAGGGGGGCGATACGCAGTATTTT. Looking up the rest from reference TRBV5-1 and TRBJ2-3 gives the full variable domain: KAGVTQTPRYLIKTRGQQVTLSCSPISGHRSVSWYQQTPGQGLQFLFEYFSETQRNKGNFPGRFSGRQFSNSRSEMNVSTLELGDSALYLCASSLYQGGDTQYFGPGTRLTVL.

V and J are TRBV3-1 (or the pseudogene TRBV3-2) and TRBJ2-7; D perhaps matches TRBD2 (5 bases). The germline V gene encodes CDR1 LGHDT and CDR2 YNNKEL (reference sequence). The CDR3 is 13 amino acids. With 3 bases removed from V and 7 bases from J, the gap between germline ends came to 13 bases. The CDR3 spells CASSQDGTREQYV. The CDR3 DNA follows: TGTGCCAGCAGCCAGGACGGAACTAGGGAGCAGTACGTC.

The chain employs TRBV4-2 and TRBJ1-1, with TRBD1 as a possible D gene (5 bases). V shed 1 base and J shed 2 bases, with 8 bases lying between them. CDR3 length: 14 residues. Per the germline V gene, CDR1 is LGHNA and CDR2 is YNFKEQ. The CDR3 protein is CASSQGQGNTEAFF. In DNA form, the CDR3 reads TGTGCCAGCAGCCAAGGGCAGGGAAACACTGAAGCTTTCTTT.

The chain combines TRBV29-1 with TRBJ1-3; D possibly corresponds to TRBD1 (6 bases). The CDR3 length is 12 residues. Trimming shortened V by 8 bases and J by 4 bases, and 12 bases separated the two germline ends. In germline, CDR1 is SQVTM, CDR2 ANQGSEA. The CDR3, as DNA: TGCAGCACGCGGGGGCAGGGAAACACCATATATTTT. It codes for CSTRGQGNTIYF.

V gene TRBV10-1 combines with J gene TRBJ2-5, with a tentative D call TRBD1 (6 bases). The ends were cut back, 0 bases at V and 5 bases at J, with 13 bases in the middle. There are 15 residues in the CDR3. Looked up from germline, CDR1 is WNHNN and CDR2 is SYGVQD (reference sequence). In nucleotides, the CDR3 is TGCGCCAGCAGTGAGTCGAGGCGGCAGGGGGAGACCCAGTACTTC. The encoded protein is CASSESRRQGETQYF.

The chain has TRBV7-2 and TRBJ2-3; unclear D gene. The V end lost 5 bases, the J end lost 2 bases, and 11 bases lay between the germline ends. The CDR3 loop spans 14 amino acids. CDR1 SGHTA and CDR2 FQGNSA come from the germline V gene. The CDR3 bases are TGTGCCAGCAGCAACCTAGGCCCCACAGATACGCAGTATTTT. The encoded protein is CASSNLGPTDTQYF.

The V call is TRBV9, the J call TRBJ2-5; D is undetermined. Germline CDR1 and CDR2: SGDLS and YYNGEE. The CDR3 has 13 amino acids. The ends were cut back, 1 base at V and 5 bases at J, with 9 bases in the middle. CDR3 in amino acids: CASSVRSGETQYF. For the CDR3, the DNA is TGTGCCAGCAGCGTACGGTCTGGGGAGACCCAGTACTTC. Drawing the rest from reference TRBV9 and TRBJ2-5, the complete variable domain is DSGVTQTPKHLITATGQRVTLRCSPRSGDLSVYWYQQSLDQGLQFLIQYYNGEERAKGNILERFSAQQFPDLHSELNLSSLELGDSALYFCASSVRSGETQYFGPGTRLLVL.

The genes are TRBV6-1 and TRBJ2-7, with D tentatively TRBD1 (6 bases). The CDR3 runs 13 residues. With 0 bases removed from V and 3 bases from J, the gap between germline ends came to 6 bases. In germline, CDR1 is MNHNS, CDR2 SASEGT. The CDR3 nucleotides read TGTGCCAGCAGTGAAGCGGGACACTACGAGCAGTACGTC. It yields the protein CASSEAGHYEQYV.

By share, this clone ranks as medium-sized (0.01 to 0.1%). The J gene is TRBJ2-7, the V gene TRBV6-2 or TRBV6-3; tentative D call: TRBD2 (7 bases). Trimming took off 6 bases at V and 2 bases at J, with 14 bases between the two ends. This CDR3 is built from 14 residues. Germline-derived CDR1 and CDR2 are MNHEY and SVGEGT. The CDR3 loop is CASSPVRGPYEQYV. The CDR3 region has the DNA TGTGCCAGCAGCCCCGTGCGGGGGCCCTACGAGCAGTACGTC.

The gene calls are TRBV27 and TRBJ2-3; D is unresolved. Trimming took off 3 bases at V and 1 base at J, with 5 bases between the two ends. The length of the CDR3 is 13 residues. Germline V gene lookup returns CDR1 MNHEY and CDR2 SMNVEV (reference sequence). The DNA of the CDR3 is TGTGCCAGCAGTTTTCTTGGCACAGATACGCAGTATTTT. This encodes CASSFLGTDTQYF.

The gene calls are TRBV27 and TRBJ1-2, with D possibly TRBD1 on 5 matching bases. Trimming removed 6 bases from V and 5 bases from J, with 22 bases in between. The CDR3 contains 16 residues. Germline CDR1 reads MNHEY; CDR2 reads SMNVEV (reference sequence). CDR3 loop: CASRRSGRGLGYGYTF. DNA for the CDR3: TGTGCCAGCAGAAGGTCGGGTAGGGGTCTAGGGTATGGCTACACCTTC.

A few counts support this clone. The V gene is TRBV18, the J gene TRBJ2-7; TRBD2 is a possible D gene (5 bases). Trimming shortened V by 5 bases and J by 2 bases, and 13 bases separated the two germline ends. This CDR3 has 14 amino acids. CDR1 and CDR2 (germline): KGHSH, LQKENI. CDR3 coding DNA: TGTGCCAGCTCAGCAAGCCCCGGGACCTACGAGCAGTACGTC. Translated, it gives CASSASPGTYEQYV.

The chain employs TRBV7-2 and TRBJ2-1, with 12 nucleotides matching TRBD2. The V gene end was trimmed by 5 bases and the J gene end by 4 bases; junction bases not matched to a gene: 6. The CDR3 sequence is 16 residues long. Per germline, CDR1 SGHTA and CDR2 FQGNSA. CDR3 coding DNA: TGTGCCAGCAGCCCCCCGGGACTAGCGGGTTACAATGAGCAGTTCTTC. Translated, it gives CASSPPGLAGYNEQFF.

This clone was detected a few times. The V gene is TRBV24-1, the J gene TRBJ1-2, with a tentative D call TRBD1 (6 bases). Per the germline V gene, CDR1 is KGHDR and CDR2 is SFDVKD. Trimming took 5 bases from V and 4 from J, leaving 10 bases between them. The CDR3 spans 13 residues. The CDR3 spells CATSAPGVYGYTF. The DNA of the CDR3 is TGTGCCACCAGTGCCCCAGGGGTCTATGGCTACACCTTC.

The rearrangement joins TRBV18 to TRBJ2-7; 8 nucleotides line up with TRBD1. The V gene's germline CDR1 is KGHSH and CDR2 LQKENI. This CDR3 is 13 amino acids long. With V trimmed by 8 bases and J by 7 bases, 10 bases remained unmatched. DNA of the CDR3: TGTGCCAGCACCTCAGGGGGCTCGGGGGAGCAGTACGTC. This sequence encodes CASTSGGSGEQYV.

The chain carries TRBV7-3 and TRBJ2-2; the match to TRBD1 covers 7 bases. This CDR3 contains 15 residues. Unmatched junction bases numbered 8, after V lost 4 bases and J lost 6 bases. Germline loops: CDR1 SGHTA, CDR2 FQGTGA. DNA of the CDR3: TGTGCCAGCAGCTCCCAGCAGGGGGTCGCCGGGGAGCTGTTTTTT. Translating gives CASSSQQGVAGELFF. The whole variable domain, remainder taken from reference TRBV7-3 and TRBJ2-2, is GAGVSQTPSNKVTEKGKYVELRCDPISGHTALYWYRQSLGQGPEFLIYFQGTGAADDSGLPNDRFFAVRPEGSVSTLKIQRTERGDSAVYLCASSSQQGVAGELFFGEGSRLTVL.

Turning to this clone: The germline gene is not matched at one end of the junction; a read error may be the cause. The chain recombines TRBV30 with TRBJ1-1; 9 nucleotides line up with TRBD1. The germline V gene encodes CDR1 GTSNPN and CDR2 SVGIG (reference sequence). The CDR3 spans 11 residues. CDR3 sequence (DNA): TGTGCCTGGGCCGTGGGACAGGGCTTCTCCTTT. Translated, it gives CAWAVGQGFSF. Drawing the rest from reference TRBV30 and TRBJ1-1, the complete variable domain is SQTIHQWPATLVQPVGSPLSLECTVEGTSNPNLYWYRQAAGRGLQLLFYSVGIGQISSEVPQNLSASRPQDRQFILSSKKLLLSDSGFYLCAWAVGQGFSFGQGTRLTVV.

This clone turned up a few times. The chain links TRBV27 to TRBJ1-1; D is unclear. The CDR3 is made up of 10 amino acids. The germline V gene encodes CDR1 MNHEY and CDR2 SMNVEV (reference sequence). V was shortened by 7 bases and J by 11 bases, with 11 bases between the two germline ends. This chain's CDR3 is CASTSGSAFF. CDR3 sequence (DNA): TGTGCCAGCACGAGCGGGTCGGCTTTCTTT.

This chain connects TRBV18 to TRBJ2-4; 8 bases align to TRBD1. Trimming cost V 0 bases and J 4 bases; bases outside gene matches: 2. Germline-derived CDR1 and CDR2 are KGHSH and LQKENI. The length of the CDR3 is 15 residues. The CDR3 sequence: CASSPPDRGKNIQYF. Here the CDR3 DNA reads TGTGCCAGCTCACCACCAGACAGGGGTAAAAACATTCAGTACTTC.

In nucleotides, the CDR3 is TGTGCCAGCAGTTCAGCCGGGACAGGGGGGCCATTCGGGGTCTACGAGCAGTACGTC. Amino acid sequence: CASSSAGTGGPFGVYEQYV. V gene TRBV28 combines with J gene TRBJ2-7; TRBD1 matches 11 bases. Unmatched junction bases numbered 17, after V lost 4 bases and J lost 3 bases. The CDR3 consists of 19 residues. Looked up from germline, CDR1 is MDHEN and CDR2 is SYDVKM.